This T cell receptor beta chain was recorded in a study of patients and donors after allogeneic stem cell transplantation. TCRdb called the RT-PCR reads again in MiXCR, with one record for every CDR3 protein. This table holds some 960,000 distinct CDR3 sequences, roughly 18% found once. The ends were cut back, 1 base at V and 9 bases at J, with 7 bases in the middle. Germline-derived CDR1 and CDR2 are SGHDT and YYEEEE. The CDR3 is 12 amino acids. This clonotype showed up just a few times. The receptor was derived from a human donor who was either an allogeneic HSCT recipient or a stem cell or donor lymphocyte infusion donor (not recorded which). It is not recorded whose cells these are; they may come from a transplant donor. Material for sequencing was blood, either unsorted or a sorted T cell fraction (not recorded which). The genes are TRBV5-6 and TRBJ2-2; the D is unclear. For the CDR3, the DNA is TGTGCCAGCAGCTTGTTACTCCGGGAGCTGTTTTTT. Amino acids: CASSLLLRELFF.